These 27 T cell receptor beta chains were all obtained from the same sample, sequenced in a study of T cells after posttransplantation cyclophosphamide. TCRdb's table, derived via immunoSEQ multiplex PCR, lists solely in-frame clones and lacks some. The repertoire consists of roughly 30,000 clones, with roughly 89% occurring once and the leading ten covering about 15%. Input material: PBMCs. These receptor sequences come from a woman in her 40s with a blood cancer, CMV-positive, and with a related stem cell donor.

The rearrangement uses TRBV19 and TRBJ1-1, with TRBD1 matching 9 bases. CDR3 size: 16 residues. Looked up from germline, CDR1 is LNHDA and CDR2 is SQIVND (reference sequence). V was clipped by 3 bases and J by 1 base; unmatched bases: 6. CDR3 residues: CASSIRQGEKNTEAFF. The CDR3 region has the DNA TGTGCCAGTAGTATCAGACAGGGGGAGAAGAACACTGAAGCTTTCTTT.

The V and J genes are TRBV27 and TRBJ1-2, with D possibly being TRBD1 (5 bases). The CDR3 has 13 residues. Trimming removed 5 bases at V and 4 bases at J, with 11 bases between. The germline V gene encodes CDR1 MNHEY and CDR2 SMNVEV (reference sequence). The CDR3 reads CASSPGLGYGYTF. DNA for the CDR3: TGTGCCAGCAGTCCAGGGCTCGGCTATGGCTACACCTTC.

This clone has just a few counts. The rearrangement links TRBV10-3 to TRBJ1-1, with D possibly TRBD1 on 5 matching bases. Germline values: CDR1 ENHRY, CDR2 SYGVKD. With 3 bases removed from V and 3 bases from J, the gap between germline ends came to 11 bases. The CDR3 spans 14 residues. In DNA, the CDR3 is TGTGCCATCAGTGAATATCTAGGGGACACTGAAGCTTTCTTT. It specifies CAISEYLGDTEAFF.

The chain is built from TRBV20-1 and TRBJ2-5; D call uncertain. V was pared by 6 bases and J by 5 bases, with 7 bases between. The CDR3 sequence is 10 residues long. Germline CDR1 DFQATT, CDR2 SNEGSKA (reference sequence). The CDR3 DNA sequence: TGCAGTGCAGCAACGGAGACCCAGTACTTC. It translates to CSAATETQYF.

The chain couples TRBV28 to TRBJ1-4; D possibly corresponds to TRBD1 (5 bases). This CDR3 is 15 amino acids long. The germline gives CDR1 MDHEN, CDR2 SYDVKM. V was trimmed by 5 bases and J by 4 bases, leaving 14 bases between them. The CDR3 DNA is TGTGCCAGCAGTCCCCTCGACAGCCGTAATGAAAAACTGTTTTTT. This gives the protein CASSPLDSRNEKLFF.

The chain uses TRBV15 and TRBJ1-2; no clear D gene. Trimming cost V 5 bases and J 6 bases, with 16 bases left between them. The CDR3 runs to 14 residues. Germline lookup yields CDR1 LNHNV and CDR2 YYDKDF (reference sequence). The CDR3 loop reads CATSAHWQVDGYTF. The CDR3 bases are TGTGCCACCAGCGCTCACTGGCAGGTAGATGGCTACACCTTC. The full variable domain, in which reference TRBV15 and TRBJ1-2 provide the parts outside the CDR3, is DAMVIQNPRYQVTQFGKPVTLSCSQTLNHNVMYWYQQKSSQAPKLLFHYYDKDFNNEADTPDNFQSRRPNTSFCFLDIRSPGLGDTAMYLCATSAHWQVDGYTFGSGTRLTVV.

This clone appeared a single time. The J gene is TRBJ1-5, the V gene TRBV7-8; TRBD1 matches at 7 bases. Germline V gene data show CDR1 as SGHVS and CDR2 as FQNEAQ. V was clipped by 4 bases and J by 6 bases; unmatched bases: 6. CDR3 size: 14 residues. The CDR3: CASSSQGGAQPQHF. CDR3 bases: TGTGCCAGCAGCTCCCAGGGGGGCGCTCAGCCCCAGCATTTT.

J is TRBJ2-5 and V is TRBV5-6; no firm D call. In germline, CDR1 is SGHDT, CDR2 YYEEEE. CDR3 size: 16 residues. Trimming pared 0 bases from V and 7 bases from J, leaving 19 bases between. The CDR3 sequence is CASSLGLQVLIGTQYF. The CDR3 DNA reads as TGTGCCAGCAGCTTGGGGCTTCAGGTTCTTATAGGGACCCAGTACTTC.

The CDR3 protein is CASSPGTPTEAFF. The CDR3, as DNA: TGTGCCAGCAGCCCCGGGACACCCACTGAAGCTTTCTTT. The J gene is TRBJ1-1, the V gene TRBV9; TRBD1 is a possible D gene (6 bases). V was cut by 4 bases and J by 4 bases, with 11 bases left in between. The CDR3 sequence is 13 residues long. Looked up from germline, CDR1 is SGDLS and CDR2 is YYNGEE.

The CDR3 DNA follows: TGCGCCAGCGGAGTAGGATACACTGAAGCTTTCTTT. This codes for CASGVGYTEAFF. This chain uses TRBV23-1 with TRBJ1-1; D unclear. TRBV23-1 falls under the ORF class, with uncertain function. The CDR3 runs 12 residues. Trimming took off 8 bases at V and 3 bases at J, with 10 bases between the two ends.

J is TRBJ1-1 and V is TRBV6-1; 11 nucleotides align to TRBD1. Trimming took 7 bases from V and 5 from J; bases not matched to a gene: 6. The germline gives CDR1 MNHNS, CDR2 SASEGT. CDR3 length: 14 amino acids. The CDR3 reads CASKRGTGGTEAFF. The DNA for the CDR3 is TGTGCCAGCAAGCGCGGGACAGGGGGGACTGAAGCTTTCTTT.

V usage is TRBV27 and J usage is TRBJ1-2; 9 bases align to TRBD1. The germline V gene has CDR1 MNHEY and CDR2 SMNVEV (reference sequence). This CDR3 has 17 residues. J gave up 4 bases and V 5 bases, and 14 bases lay outside the gene matches. CDR3 DNA: TGTGCCAGCAGTCTCTCCGGGACAGGGTTTGGTGTCTATGGCTACACCTTC. Residues: CASSLSGTGFGVYGYTF.

CDR3: CASRTAGGEKLFF. The DNA for the CDR3 is TGTGCCAGCAGGACCGCAGGGGGAGAAAAACTGTTTTTT. V gene TRBV6-5 combines with J gene TRBJ1-4, with 7 bases that match TRBD1. With V trimmed by 6 bases and J by 8 bases, 6 bases remained unmatched. CDR3 length equals 13 residues. Germline-derived CDR1 and CDR2 are MNHEY and SVGAGI.

The chain combines TRBV14 with TRBJ1-1; 10 nucleotides match TRBD1. The ends lost 3 bases at V and 6 bases at J; junction bases unmatched: 7. CDR1 is SGHDN, CDR2 FVKESK, per germline. This CDR3 is 15 amino acids long. The CDR3 DNA sequence: TGTGCCAGCAGCCACTTGACAGGGGGCGTTGCTGAAGCTTTCTTT. This gives the protein CASSHLTGGVAEAFF.

This rearrangement joins TRBV19 to TRBJ2-2, with TRBD2 identical over 7 bases. Germline V gene lookup returns CDR1 LNHDA and CDR2 SQIVND (reference sequence). J was trimmed by 1 base and V by 2 bases; bases with no gene match: 4. The CDR3 has 16 amino acids. The DNA of the CDR3 is TGTGCCAGTAGTATACAGCGGGGCATGAACACCGGGGAGCTGTTTTTT. It encodes CASSIQRGMNTGELFF.

The gene calls are TRBV5-4 and TRBJ2-5; 9 bases agree with TRBD1. The J call is in doubt because the DNA end fits TRBJ2-7 better. Germline values: CDR1 SGHNT, CDR2 YYREEE (reference sequence). The CDR3 spans 14 residues. CDR3 protein: CASSLDRGLYEQYF. The CDR3, as DNA: TGTGCCAGCAGCTTGGACAGGGGGCTATACGAGCAGTACTTC.

The rearrangement joins TRBV4-1 to TRBJ2-7; 8 bases are shared with TRBD1. Trimming removed 4 bases from V and 2 bases from J; junction bases left unmatched: 7. Germline CDR1 and CDR2: MGHRA and YSYEKL. The CDR3 is 15 residues long. CDR3 DNA sequence: TGCGCCAGCAGCCGCTCAGGGGGCCGGACCTACGAGCAGTACTTC. Residues: CASSRSGGRTYEQYF.

CDR3 residues: CASSSGVTEAFF. In DNA, the CDR3 is TGTGCCAGCAGCTCGGGAGTTACTGAAGCTTTCTTT. The V and J genes are TRBV11-2 and TRBJ1-1, with no clear D. The CDR3 extends over 12 amino acids. The V end was cut by 4 bases, the J end by 5 bases, with 8 bases between. Germline V lookup: CDR1 SGHAT, CDR2 FQNNGV.

The rearrangement joins TRBV7-9 to TRBJ2-3; D might be TRBD1 (6 bases). The germline V gene encodes CDR1 SEHNR and CDR2 FQNEAQ (reference sequence). Trimming removed 0 bases from V and 5 bases from J, with 12 bases in between. The CDR3 covers 15 residues. CDR3 amino acids: CASSLAQGRIDTQYF. CDR3 sequence (DNA): TGTGCCAGCAGCTTAGCCCAGGGGAGAATAGATACGCAGTATTTT.

The CDR3 DNA reads TGTGCCAGCAGCTTGTCAGGGCGGGAGTATGGCTACACCTTC. It specifies CASSLSGREYGYTF. The chain has TRBV5-4 and TRBJ1-2; D is possibly TRBD1 (5 bases). The ends were cut back, 1 base at V and 5 bases at J, with 12 bases in the middle. The germline V gene has CDR1 SGHNT and CDR2 YYREEE (reference sequence). This CDR3 contains 14 residues.

The chain links TRBV18 to TRBJ2-7; a possible D gene is TRBD2 (6 bases). CDR3 length: 12 residues. Germline V gene sequence: CDR1 KGHSH, CDR2 LQKENI. V gave up 5 bases and J gave up 9 bases, with 14 bases separating them. The CDR3 is CASSTGENRQYF. The CDR3 nucleotides read TGTGCCAGCTCAACGGGAGAGAATAGGCAGTACTTC.

This chain connects TRBV6-5 to TRBJ1-3, with 8 bases that match TRBD1. The CDR3 is 16 amino acids. Germline-derived CDR1 and CDR2 are MNHEY and SVGAGI. Trimming took 2 bases from V and 0 from J; bases not matched to a gene: 3. CDR3 bases: TGTGCCAGCAGTTACGTCCAGGGGGCCTCTGGAAACACCATATATTTT. Its translation is CASSYVQGASGNTIYF.

A note on this clone: At one end the junction does not follow the germline gene, possibly because of a read error. V gene TRBV5-1 combines with J gene TRBJ1-2; D is possibly TRBD1 (5 bases). The CDR3 is 11 amino acids. Germline values: CDR1 SGHRS, CDR2 YFSETQ. The CDR3: CASRRDYGYTF. CDR3 nucleotide sequence: TGCGCCAGCAGGAGGGACTACGGCTACACCTTC.

The rearrangement links TRBV7-3 to TRBJ2-1, with TRBD2 matching 7 bases. The V segment lost 1 base and the J segment 2 bases; nucleotides outside the gene matches: 2. The CDR3 runs 15 residues. The germline gives CDR1 SGHTA, CDR2 FQGTGA. The CDR3 sequence is CASSLRAGAYNEQFF. As DNA, the CDR3 is TGTGCCAGCAGCTTAAGGGCGGGGGCCTACAATGAGCAGTTCTTC.

CDR3 in amino acids: CASSIGGLQPQHF. The CDR3 coding sequence is TGTGCCAGTAGTATAGGAGGGCTTCAGCCCCAGCATTTT. The chain has TRBV19 and TRBJ1-5; D gene uncertain. The germline V gene has CDR1 LNHDA and CDR2 SQIVND (reference sequence). CDR3 size: 13 residues. Trimming cost V 1 base and J 6 bases, with 7 bases left between them. Drawing the rest from reference TRBV19 and TRBJ1-5, the complete variable domain is DGGITQSPKYLFRKEGQNVTLSCEQNLNHDAMYWYRQDPGQGLRLIYYSQIVNDFQKGDIAEGYSVSREKKESFPLTVTSAQKNPTAFYLCASSIGGLQPQHFGDGTRLSIL.

This chain connects TRBV10-3 to TRBJ2-1; 8 bases line up with TRBD1. This CDR3 is built from 14 residues. V trimming: 2 bases; J trimming: 8 bases; junction bases outside the gene matches: 5. Germline-derived CDR1 and CDR2 are ENHRY and SYGVKD. This CDR3 reads CAISEDRGEDEQFF. CDR3 in DNA: TGTGCCATCAGTGAGGACAGGGGCGAGGATGAGCAGTTCTTC.

The chain combines TRBV6-5 with TRBJ1-3; D may be TRBD1 (5 bases). Germline CDR1 reads MNHEY; CDR2 reads SVGAGI. The CDR3 spans 15 residues. The V and J ends lost 2 bases and 0 bases respectively, with 8 bases between them. In DNA form, the CDR3 reads TGTGCCAGCAGTTACCGGGGGTTCTCTGGAAACACCATATATTTT. Protein: CASSYRGFSGNTIYF.